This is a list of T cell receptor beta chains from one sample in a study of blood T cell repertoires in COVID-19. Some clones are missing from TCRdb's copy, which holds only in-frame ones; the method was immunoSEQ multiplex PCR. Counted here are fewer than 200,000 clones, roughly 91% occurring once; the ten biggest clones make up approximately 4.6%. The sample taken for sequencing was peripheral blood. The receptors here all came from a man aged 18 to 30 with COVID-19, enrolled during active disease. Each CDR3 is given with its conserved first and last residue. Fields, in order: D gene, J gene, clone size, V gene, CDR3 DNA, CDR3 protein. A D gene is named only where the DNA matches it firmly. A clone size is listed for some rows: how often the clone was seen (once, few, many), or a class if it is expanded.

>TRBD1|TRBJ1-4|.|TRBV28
TGTGCCAGCAGTGCGCGACAGGGGGGACCTAATGAAAAACTGTTTTTT
CASSARQGGPNEKLFF
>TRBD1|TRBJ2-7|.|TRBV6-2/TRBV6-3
TGTGCCAGCAGTTACTCGGACAGGGGCGAGCAGTACTTC
CASSYSDRGEQYF
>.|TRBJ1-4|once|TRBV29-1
TGCAGCGTTTTGAATAGGGGGGGGAATGAAAAACTGCTTTTT
CSVLNRGGNEKLLF
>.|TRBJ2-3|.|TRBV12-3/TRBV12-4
TGTGCCAGCAGTTCTTTCCCAGATACGCAGTATTTT
CASSSFPDTQYF
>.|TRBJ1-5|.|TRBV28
TGTGCCAGCAGTTTGCTAGGGGGTTATAGCAATCAGCCCCAGCATTTT
CASSLLGGYSNQPQHF
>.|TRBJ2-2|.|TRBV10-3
TGTGCCATCAGTGAGTCGCGAGGTCGGTCCGGGGAGCTGTTTTTT
CAISESRGRSGELFF
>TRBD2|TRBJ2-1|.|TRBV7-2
TGTGCCAGCAGCCGGAGCGGGACCAACTACAATGAGCAGTTCTTC
CASSRSGTNYNEQFF
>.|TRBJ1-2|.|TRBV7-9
TGTGCCAGCAGCGCACAGGTTTTCTATGGCTACACCTTC
CASSAQVFYGYTF
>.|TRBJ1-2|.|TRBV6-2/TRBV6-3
TGTGCCAGCAGTTACGTGGCAGACTATGGCTACACCTTC
CASSYVADYGYTF
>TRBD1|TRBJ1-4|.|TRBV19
TGTGCCAGTAGTAGCCAACAGGGGTCGAAACTGCTTTTT
CASSSQQGSKLLF
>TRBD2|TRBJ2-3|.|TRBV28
TGTGCCAGCAGTTTCTCCCGGGGGAGCGGGAGGGATACGCAGTATTTT
CASSFSRGSGRDTQYF
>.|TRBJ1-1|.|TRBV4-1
TGCGCCAGCAGCCCCTTGGCCTTGAACACTGAAGCTTTCTTT
CASSPLALNTEAFF
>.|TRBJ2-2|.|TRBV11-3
TGTGCCAGCAGCTTACGGTATAGAACCGGGGAGCTGTTTTTT
CASSLRYRTGELFF